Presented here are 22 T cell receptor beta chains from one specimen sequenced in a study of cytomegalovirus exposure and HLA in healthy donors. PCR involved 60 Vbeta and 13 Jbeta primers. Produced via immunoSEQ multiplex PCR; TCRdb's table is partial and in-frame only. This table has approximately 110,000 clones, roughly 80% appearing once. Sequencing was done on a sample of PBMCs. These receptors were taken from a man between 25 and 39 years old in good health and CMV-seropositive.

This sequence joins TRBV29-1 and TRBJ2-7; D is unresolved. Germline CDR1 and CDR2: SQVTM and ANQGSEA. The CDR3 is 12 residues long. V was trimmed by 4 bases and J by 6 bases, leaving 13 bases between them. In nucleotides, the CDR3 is TGCAGCGTTGGGCCCGGAGTGGGCGAGCAGTACTTC. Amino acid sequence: CSVGPGVGEQYF.

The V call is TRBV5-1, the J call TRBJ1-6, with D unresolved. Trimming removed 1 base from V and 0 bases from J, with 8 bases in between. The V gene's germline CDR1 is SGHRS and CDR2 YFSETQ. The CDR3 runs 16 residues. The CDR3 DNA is TGCGCCAGCAGCTTGTCAGGAAGCTCCTATAATTCACCCCTCCACTTT. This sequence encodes CASSLSGSSYNSPLHF.

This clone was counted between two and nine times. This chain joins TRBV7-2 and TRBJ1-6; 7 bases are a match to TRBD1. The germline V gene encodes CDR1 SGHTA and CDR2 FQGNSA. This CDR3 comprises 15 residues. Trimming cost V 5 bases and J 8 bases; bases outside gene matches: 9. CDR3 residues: CASSQSFRGDSPLHF. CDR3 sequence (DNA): TGTGCCAGCAGCCAATCGTTCAGGGGGGATTCACCCCTCCACTTT.

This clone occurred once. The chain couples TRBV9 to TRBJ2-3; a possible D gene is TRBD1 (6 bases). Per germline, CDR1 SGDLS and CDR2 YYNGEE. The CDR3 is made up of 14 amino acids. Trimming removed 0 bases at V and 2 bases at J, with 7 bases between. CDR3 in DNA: TGTGCCAGCAGCGTAGGGGGGCCCACAGATACGCAGTATTTT. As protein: CASSVGGPTDTQYF.

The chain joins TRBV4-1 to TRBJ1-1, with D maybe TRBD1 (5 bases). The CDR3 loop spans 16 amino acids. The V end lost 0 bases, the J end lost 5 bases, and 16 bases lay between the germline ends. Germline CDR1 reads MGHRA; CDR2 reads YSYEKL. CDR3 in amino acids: CASSQDLGFRGTEAFF. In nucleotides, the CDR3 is TGCGCCAGCAGCCAAGATCTAGGCTTTCGGGGGACTGAAGCTTTCTTT.

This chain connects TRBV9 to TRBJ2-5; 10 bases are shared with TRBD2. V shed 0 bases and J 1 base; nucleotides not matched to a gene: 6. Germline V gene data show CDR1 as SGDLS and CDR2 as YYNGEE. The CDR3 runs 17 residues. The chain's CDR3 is CASSVESQRGGQETQYF. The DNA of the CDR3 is TGTGCCAGCAGCGTAGAGTCCCAGCGGGGGGGCCAAGAGACCCAGTACTTC.

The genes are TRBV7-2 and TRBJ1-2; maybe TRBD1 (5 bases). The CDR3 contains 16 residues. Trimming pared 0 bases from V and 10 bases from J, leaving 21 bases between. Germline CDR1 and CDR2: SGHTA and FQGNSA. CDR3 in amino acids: CASSLAGPGKLVVYTF. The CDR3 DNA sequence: TGTGCCAGCAGCTTAGCGGGGCCAGGGAAGTTAGTCGTCTACACCTTC.

The DNA for the CDR3 is TGTGCCAGCAGCCCGGACAATGAGCAGTTCTTC. This gives the protein CASSPDNEQFF. V gene TRBV28 combines with J gene TRBJ2-1; D unresolved. Trimming took 6 bases from V and 5 from J, leaving 5 bases between them. The V gene's germline CDR1 is MDHEN and CDR2 SYDVKM. The CDR3 runs 11 residues.

In nucleotides, the CDR3 is TGCGCCAGCAGTCGCGGGGGGCCGAACACTGAAGCTTTCTTT. It is translated as CASSRGGPNTEAFF. This chain uses TRBV5-1 with TRBJ1-1; possibly TRBD1 for D (6 bases). Germline V CDR1 and CDR2: SGHRS, YFSETQ. The CDR3 totals 14 residues. V lost 5 bases and J lost 1, with 12 bases in between. Drawing the rest from reference TRBV5-1 and TRBJ1-1, the complete variable domain is KAGVTQTPRYLIKTRGQQVTLSCSPISGHRSVSWYQQTPGQGLQFLFEYFSETQRNKGNFPGRFSGRQFSNSRSEMNVSTLELGDSALYLCASSRGGPNTEAFFGQGTRLTVV.

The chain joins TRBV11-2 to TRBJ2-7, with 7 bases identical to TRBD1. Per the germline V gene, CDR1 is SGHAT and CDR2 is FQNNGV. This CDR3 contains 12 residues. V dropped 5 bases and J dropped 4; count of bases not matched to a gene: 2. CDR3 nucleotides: TGTGCCAGCAGCCGGGACAGTTACGAGCAGTACTTC. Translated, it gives CASSRDSYEQYF.

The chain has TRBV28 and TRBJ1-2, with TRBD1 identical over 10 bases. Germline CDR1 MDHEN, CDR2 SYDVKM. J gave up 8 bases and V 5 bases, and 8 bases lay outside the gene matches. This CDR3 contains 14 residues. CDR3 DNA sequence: TGTGCCAGCAGTGGTGACAGGGGGCTCTACGGCTACACCTTC. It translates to CASSGDRGLYGYTF.

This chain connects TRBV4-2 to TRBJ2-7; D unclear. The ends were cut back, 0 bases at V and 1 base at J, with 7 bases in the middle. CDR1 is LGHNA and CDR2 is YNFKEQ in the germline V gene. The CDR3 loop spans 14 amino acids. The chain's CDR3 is CASSQDGSSYEQYF. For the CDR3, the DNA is TGTGCCAGCAGCCAAGATGGCTCATCCTACGAGCAGTACTTC.

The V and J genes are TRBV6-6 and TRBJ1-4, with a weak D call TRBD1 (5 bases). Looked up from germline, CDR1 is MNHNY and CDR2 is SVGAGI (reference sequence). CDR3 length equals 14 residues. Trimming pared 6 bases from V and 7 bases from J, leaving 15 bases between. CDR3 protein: CASSPGGEGEKLFF. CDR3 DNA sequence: TGTGCCAGCAGCCCCGGGGGGGAGGGTGAAAAACTGTTTTTT.

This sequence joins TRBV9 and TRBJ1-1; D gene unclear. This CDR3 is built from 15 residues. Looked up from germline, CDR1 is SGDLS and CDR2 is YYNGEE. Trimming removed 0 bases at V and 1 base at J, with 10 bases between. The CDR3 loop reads CASSVGAPGNTEAFF. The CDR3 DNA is TGTGCCAGCAGCGTAGGGGCCCCTGGGAACACTGAAGCTTTCTTT.

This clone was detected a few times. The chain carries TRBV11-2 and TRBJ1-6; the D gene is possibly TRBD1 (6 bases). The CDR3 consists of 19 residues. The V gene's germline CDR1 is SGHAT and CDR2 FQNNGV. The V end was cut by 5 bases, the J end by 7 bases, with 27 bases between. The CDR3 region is CASSPRQVRAVGVNSPLHF. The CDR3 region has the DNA TGTGCCAGCAGCCCCCGACAGGTCCGGGCCGTTGGTGTGAATTCACCCCTCCACTTT.

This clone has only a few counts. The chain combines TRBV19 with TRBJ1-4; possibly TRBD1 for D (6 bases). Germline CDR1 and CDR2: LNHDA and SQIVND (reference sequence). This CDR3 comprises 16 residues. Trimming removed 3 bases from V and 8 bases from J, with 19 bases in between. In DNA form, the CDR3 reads TGTGCCAGTAGTATGATACAGGGAGTAGCAGGCGAAAAACTGTTTTTT. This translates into CASSMIQGVAGEKLFF.

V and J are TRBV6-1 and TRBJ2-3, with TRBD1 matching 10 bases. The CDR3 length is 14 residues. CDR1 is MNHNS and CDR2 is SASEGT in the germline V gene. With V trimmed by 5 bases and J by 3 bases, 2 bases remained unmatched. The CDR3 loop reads CASSRTGGTDTQYF. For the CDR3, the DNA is TGTGCCAGCAGTCGGACAGGGGGTACAGATACGCAGTATTTT.

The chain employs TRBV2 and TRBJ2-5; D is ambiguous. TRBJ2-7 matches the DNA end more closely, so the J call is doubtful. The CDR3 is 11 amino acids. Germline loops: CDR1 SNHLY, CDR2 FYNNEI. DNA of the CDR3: TGTGCCAGCAGTGAAAGTTTCGAGCAGTACTTC. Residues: CASSESFEQYF.

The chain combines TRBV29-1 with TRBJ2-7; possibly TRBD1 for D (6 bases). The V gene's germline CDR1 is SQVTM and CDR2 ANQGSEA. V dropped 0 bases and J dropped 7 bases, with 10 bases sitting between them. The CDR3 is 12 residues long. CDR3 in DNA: TGCAGCGTTGAAGATGGGACATCTGAGCAGTACTTC. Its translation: CSVEDGTSEQYF.

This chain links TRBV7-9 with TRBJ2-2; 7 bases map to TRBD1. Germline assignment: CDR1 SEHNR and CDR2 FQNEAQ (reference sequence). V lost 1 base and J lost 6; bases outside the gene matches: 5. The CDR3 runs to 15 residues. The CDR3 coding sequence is TGTGCCAGCAGCTTAGGACAGGGTTTCGCCGGGGAGCTGTTTTTT. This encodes CASSLGQGFAGELFF.

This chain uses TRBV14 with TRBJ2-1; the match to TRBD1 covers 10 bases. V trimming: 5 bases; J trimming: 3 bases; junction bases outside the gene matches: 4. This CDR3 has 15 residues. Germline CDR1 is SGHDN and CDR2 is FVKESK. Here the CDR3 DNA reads TGTGCCAGCAGCGACCGGGACAGGGGCTACAATGAGCAGTTCTTC. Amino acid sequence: CASSDRDRGYNEQFF.

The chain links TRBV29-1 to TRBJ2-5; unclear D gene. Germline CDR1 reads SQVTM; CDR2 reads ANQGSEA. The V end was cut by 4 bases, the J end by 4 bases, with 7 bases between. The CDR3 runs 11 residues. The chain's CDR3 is CSVAPGETQYF. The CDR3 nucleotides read TGCAGCGTTGCACCAGGAGAGACCCAGTACTTC.